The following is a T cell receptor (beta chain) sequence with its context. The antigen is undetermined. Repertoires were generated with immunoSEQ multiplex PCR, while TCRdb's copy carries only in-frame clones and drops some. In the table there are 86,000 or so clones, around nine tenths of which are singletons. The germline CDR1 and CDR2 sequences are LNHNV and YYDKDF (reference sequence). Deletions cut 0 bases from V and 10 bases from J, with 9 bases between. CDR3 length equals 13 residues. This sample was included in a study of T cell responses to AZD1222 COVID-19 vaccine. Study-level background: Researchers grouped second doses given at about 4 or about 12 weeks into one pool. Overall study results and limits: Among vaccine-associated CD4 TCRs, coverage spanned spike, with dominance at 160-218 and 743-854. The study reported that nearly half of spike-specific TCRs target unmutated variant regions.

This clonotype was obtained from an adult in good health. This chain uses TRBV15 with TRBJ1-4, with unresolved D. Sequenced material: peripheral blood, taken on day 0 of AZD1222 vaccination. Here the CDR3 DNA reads TGTGCCACCAGCAGAGAGGTGTCCAGAAAACTGTTTTTT. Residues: CATSREVSRKLFF.